One and the same sample provided the 20 T cell receptor beta chains below, sequenced in a study of identical twins. TCRdb ran MiXCR on the 5' RACE reads and lists one entry per CDR3 protein. The sample records about 530,000 distinct CDR3 sequences, more than 20% being singletons. This sample was also put to use in a study of yellow fever vaccine responses in identical twins.

Sequencing input: CD4+ T cells sorted from blood. Every receptor here comes from a woman younger than 35 in good health.

The chain links TRBV18 to TRBJ2-5; a possible D gene is TRBD2 (5 bases). The V and J ends lost 8 bases and 2 bases respectively, with 12 bases between them. The CDR3 is 13 residues long. Germline lookup yields CDR1 KGHSH and CDR2 LQKENI. Written as DNA, the CDR3 is TGTGCCAGCCAGCGGACGGAACAAGAGACCCAGTACTTC. This sequence encodes CASQRTEQETQYF.

This clonotype has more than one count but fewer than ten. The rearrangement links TRBV7-9 to TRBJ2-7, with 10 bases matching TRBD1. Germline CDR1 is SEHNR and CDR2 is FQNEAQ (reference sequence). This CDR3 has 14 residues. V dropped 6 bases and J dropped 2; count of bases not matched to a gene: 4. CDR3 in amino acids: CASRTGTGAYEQYF. The CDR3 nucleotides are TGTGCCAGCAGGACCGGGACAGGGGCCTACGAGCAGTACTTC.

The chain uses TRBV10-2 and TRBJ2-7; the D gene could be TRBD1 or TRBD2 (5 bases each). There are 13 residues in the CDR3. Germline CDR1 reads WSHSY; CDR2 reads SAAADI. Trimming cost V 4 bases and J 3 bases, with 10 bases left between them. CDR3 nucleotide sequence: TGCGCCAGCAGTGCTGGGGACCGCTACGAGCAGTACGTC. This gives the protein CASSAGDRYEQYV.

The V call is TRBV20-1, the J call TRBJ2-2; tentatively, D is TRBD1 or TRBD2 (5 bases each). The CDR3 sequence is 15 residues long. The V and J ends lost 0 bases and 5 bases respectively, with 13 bases between them. Germline CDR1 is DFQATT and CDR2 is SNEGSKA (reference sequence). For the CDR3, the DNA is TGCAGTGCTAGAGATCTGGGGGTATTGACCGGGGAGCTGTTTTTT. It yields the protein CSARDLGVLTGELFF.

The rearrangement uses TRBV6-5 and TRBJ2-6; D is unresolved. V was shortened by 4 bases and J by 3 bases, with 10 bases between the two germline ends. This CDR3 spans 15 amino acids. Germline V gene sequence: CDR1 MNHEY, CDR2 SVGAGI. CDR3 protein: CASSFGVYGANVLTF. The DNA of the CDR3 is TGTGCCAGCAGTTTTGGGGTGTATGGGGCCAACGTCCTGACTTTC.

This clonotype was recorded once. V is TRBV5-1 and J is TRBJ2-4; D assignment may be TRBD1 or TRBD2 (5 bases each). The germline V gene has CDR1 SGHRS and CDR2 YFSETQ. The CDR3 is 15 residues long. Trimming took off 1 base at V and 4 bases at J, with 12 bases between the two ends. The chain's CDR3 is CASSLTSGTKNIQYF. The DNA of the CDR3 is TGCGCCAGCAGCTTGACCTCCGGGACGAAAAACATTCAGTACTTC.

This clonotype was seen more than once but under ten times. The chain has TRBV2 and TRBJ2-7; possible D gene TRBD2, 5 bases. Germline assignment: CDR1 SNHLY and CDR2 FYNNEI. This CDR3 spans 12 amino acids. The V end was cut by 6 bases, the J end by 2 bases, with 8 bases between. The CDR3 region is CASSDGAYEQYF. The CDR3 DNA sequence: TGTGCCAGCAGCGACGGGGCCTACGAGCAGTACTTC.

This clonotype was detected a few times. V and J are TRBV5-1 and TRBJ2-1; D call uncertain. There are 15 residues in the CDR3. Germline CDR1 and CDR2: SGHRS and YFSETQ. The V end was cut by 0 bases, the J end by 4 bases, with 11 bases between. CDR3 DNA sequence: TGCGCCAGCAGCTTGGCAGTTTCCATTTACAATGAGCAGTTCTTC. Its protein product is CASSLAVSIYNEQFF.

The chain has TRBV24-1 and TRBJ2-1; the match to TRBD2 covers 9 bases. Looked up from germline, CDR1 is KGHDR and CDR2 is SFDVKD. V shed 6 bases and J 6 bases; nucleotides not matched to a gene: 8. The CDR3 contains 15 residues. The CDR3 loop reads CATSFVSGRGNEQFF. DNA for the CDR3: TGTGCCACCAGTTTTGTTAGCGGGAGAGGCAATGAGCAGTTCTTC.

The chain is built from TRBV18 and TRBJ2-5; 10 bases line up with TRBD1. Germline CDR1 reads KGHSH; CDR2 reads LQKENI. The CDR3 runs to 16 residues. The junction had 3 bases not matched to a gene; V was cut back by 1 base and J by 1 base. CDR3 coding DNA: TGTGCCAGCTCACCACGGGACAGGGGAACCCAAGAGACCCAGTACTTC. Translating it yields CASSPRDRGTQETQYF.

This chain uses TRBV20-1 with TRBJ1-1, with D possibly matching TRBD1 (5 bases). V was clipped by 2 bases and J by 1 base, with 14 bases between them. CDR3 length equals 15 residues. Germline V CDR1 and CDR2: DFQATT, SNEGSKA (reference sequence). The CDR3 reads CSARPPGQWNTEAFF. CDR3 bases: TGCAGTGCTAGACCGCCAGGGCAATGGAACACTGAAGCTTTCTTT.

V usage is TRBV28 and J usage is TRBJ2-7; 7 nucleotides match TRBD1. V shed 6 bases, J shed 2 bases, and the junction held 16 bases outside the gene matches. CDR3 size: 17 residues. Germline CDR1 reads MDHEN; CDR2 reads SYDVKM. The CDR3 sequence is CASSNTTGTVSPYEQYF. Written as DNA, the CDR3 is TGTGCCAGCAGCAACACTACGGGGACAGTAAGCCCCTACGAGCAGTACTTC.

V usage is TRBV5-1 and J usage is TRBJ2-5; D might be TRBD2 (6 bases). This CDR3 contains 14 residues. In germline, CDR1 is SGHRS, CDR2 YFSETQ. The germline V and J ends were trimmed by 4 bases and 4 bases, with 14 bases remaining between them. The CDR3: CASSLQAEGETQYF. Here the CDR3 DNA reads TGCGCCAGCAGCCTCCAGGCGGAGGGAGAGACCCAGTACTTC.

There are a few counts of this clonotype. The J gene is TRBJ2-7, the V gene TRBV20-1; 13 positions match TRBD2. The CDR3 length is 16 residues. Germline V gene data show CDR1 as DFQATT and CDR2 as SNEGSKA (reference sequence). The V segment lost 4 bases and the J segment 0 bases; nucleotides outside the gene matches: 6. The CDR3 loop is CSAIGTSGTSSYEQYF. CDR3 nucleotide sequence: TGCAGTGCTATTGGGACTAGCGGGACAAGCTCCTACGAGCAGTACTTC.

This chain joins TRBV2 and TRBJ2-7, with D possibly matching TRBD2 (5 bases). V dropped 3 bases and J dropped 2 bases, with 14 bases sitting between them. Germline loops: CDR1 SNHLY, CDR2 FYNNEI. The CDR3 is made up of 15 amino acids. CDR3 coding DNA: TGTGCCAGCAGTGAGATAGGACTCCCAACCTACGAGCAGTACTTC. Protein sequence: CASSEIGLPTYEQYF.

This clonotype has more than one count but fewer than ten. V usage is TRBV12-3 or TRBV12-4 and J usage is TRBJ1-1; D is unresolved. Trimming pared 8 bases from V and 7 bases from J, leaving 17 bases between. There are 13 residues in the CDR3. CDR3 amino acids: CASGSVRIGEAFF. CDR3 bases: TGTGCCAGCGGGTCCGTAAGGATCGGTGAAGCTTTCTTT.

The genes are TRBV12-3 or TRBV12-4 and TRBJ1-5; D is unclear. The CDR3 extends over 14 amino acids. The ends were cut back, 6 bases at V and 3 bases at J, with 12 bases in the middle. As DNA, the CDR3 is TGTGCCAGCAGCCCACCGGGATACAATCAGCCCCAGCATTTT. This translates into CASSPPGYNQPQHF.

This clonotype was counted many times. The chain recombines TRBV15 with TRBJ1-5; possible D gene TRBD1, 5 bases. CDR1 is LNHNV and CDR2 is YYDKDF in the germline V gene (reference sequence). The CDR3 runs 15 residues. With 0 bases removed from V and 8 bases from J, the gap between germline ends came to 14 bases. The CDR3 sequence: CATSRDARVGEPQHF. In DNA form, the CDR3 reads TGTGCCACCAGCAGAGATGCCAGGGTCGGCGAGCCCCAGCATTTT.

The chain employs TRBV7-3 and TRBJ2-1; no definite D call. V was shortened by 2 bases and J by 6 bases, with 11 bases between the two germline ends. Germline CDR1 SGHTA, CDR2 FQGTGA. This CDR3 comprises 14 residues. In DNA, the CDR3 is TGTGCCAGCAGCTTAGGCGGATCAATCAATGAGCAGTTCTTC. Its protein is CASSLGGSINEQFF.

This sequence joins TRBV6-2 or TRBV6-3 and TRBJ2-1, with a tentative D call TRBD1 (6 bases). V dropped 6 bases and J dropped 9 bases, with 21 bases sitting between them. Germline values: CDR1 MNHEY, CDR2 SVGEGT. This CDR3 contains 15 residues. The CDR3, as DNA: TGTGCCAGCAGCCACCGGGACACAGCCCTACGTGAGCAGTTCTTC. The encoded protein is CASSHRDTALREQFF.